The rows below give T cell receptor beta chains drawn from one sample of a study of blood T cell repertoires in COVID-19. The protocol was immunoSEQ multiplex PCR, while the TCRdb copy is restricted to in-frame clones and leaves out a portion. This table has about 220,000 clones, 88% appearing once. Input material: PBMCs or T cells enriched from blood (not recorded which). The source of these receptors is a woman in her 30s who had recovered from COVID-19. Both conserved end residues are part of each CDR3. A D gene is named only where the DNA matches it firmly. Size is omitted from some rows. Given values are once, few, many or a class for expanded clones.

TRBJ2-1 | 15 | TRBV6-1 | . | . | CASSEQGGPYNEQFF | TGTGCCAGCAGTGAACAAGGGGGACCATACAATGAGCAGTTCTTC
TRBJ1-3 | 15 | TRBV6-5 | . | . | CASSPLGQGGNTIYF | TGTGCCAGCAGTCCACTCGGACAAGGCGGAAACACCATATATTTT
TRBJ2-5 | 15 | TRBV15 | . | . | CATSRDRGMGGTQYF | TGTGCCACCAGCAGAGATAGGGGGATGGGTGGGACCCAGTACTTC
TRBJ2-4 | 17 | TRBV19 | . | TRBD1 | CASSERDRAGAKNIQYF | TGTGCCAGTAGCGAGCGTGACAGGGCGGGAGCCAAAAACATTCAGTACTTC
TRBJ1-2 | 17 | TRBV5-1 | . | TRBD1 | CASSPLSVGTGVDGYTF | TGCGCCAGCAGCCCCCTCTCTGTGGGGACAGGGGTGGATGGCTACACCTTC
TRBJ2-7 | 15 | TRBV4-1 | . | . | CASSQERWGPYEQYF | TGCGCCAGCAGCCAAGAACGGTGGGGGCCCTACGAGCAGTACTTC
TRBJ1-5 | 14 | TRBV28 | . | . | CASSRPGVYQPQHF | TGTGCCAGCAGCCGGCCCGGGGTATATCAGCCCCAGCATTTT
TRBJ1-1 | 15 | TRBV29-1 | . | . | CSVAGVNGVATEAFF | TGCAGCGTTGCAGGGGTTAACGGGGTGGCCACTGAAGCTTTCTTT
TRBJ2-7 | 14 | TRBV28 | . | TRBD1 | CASSQPGQSYEQYF | TGTGCCAGCAGCCAACCGGGACAGAGTTACGAGCAGTACTTC
TRBJ2-7 | 12 | TRBV10-3 | . | . | CAISDRSYEQYF | TGTGCCATCAGCGACAGGTCCTACGAGCAGTACTTC
TRBJ2-7 | 13 | TRBV7-2 | . | . | CASSTHRLGEQYF | TGTGCCAGCAGCACCCACAGGCTCGGGGAGCAGTACTTC
TRBJ1-3 | 15 | TRBV5-4 | . | . | CASSLRPVSGNTIYF | TGTGCCAGCAGCTTACGTCCAGTCTCTGGAAACACCATATATTTT
TRBJ1-1 | 11 | TRBV19 | . | . | CASSRGAEAFF | TGTGCCAGTAGTAGGGGGGCTGAAGCTTTCTTT
TRBJ2-3 | 16 | TRBV27 | . | . | CASSLSPQSYTDTQYF | TGTGCCAGCAGTTTATCGCCCCAATCCTACACAGATACGCAGTATTTT
TRBJ1-2 | 15 | TRBV5-5 | . | . | CASSLRAEANYGYTF | TGTGCCAGCAGCTTGCGGGCGGAGGCTAACTATGGCTACACCTTC
TRBJ1-4 | 13 | TRBV2 | . | TRBD1 | CASTLNRGEKLFF | TGTGCCAGCACACTCAACAGGGGTGAAAAACTGTTTTTT
TRBJ1-2 | 13 | TRBV7-2 | . | . | CASSLGRFYGYTF | TGTGCCAGCAGCTTAGGCAGGTTCTATGGCTACACCTTC
TRBJ2-3 | 18 | TRBV5-1 | . | TRBD2 | CASSQTSGGPPSTDTQYF | TGCGCCAGCAGCCAGACTAGCGGGGGCCCACCCAGCACAGATACGCAGTATTTT
TRBJ2-3 | 14 | TRBV18 | . | . | CASSLVGSGDTQYF | TGTGCCAGCTCACTGGTCGGCTCAGGAGATACGCAGTATTTT
TRBJ1-5 | 15 | TRBV4-1 | . | . | CASSQEDRGNQPQHF | TGCGCCAGCAGCCAAGAGGACAGAGGTAATCAGCCCCAGCATTTT
TRBJ2-5 | 15 | TRBV5-1 | . | TRBD2 | CASSLSSGGAETQYF | TGCGCCAGCAGCCTGTCTAGCGGGGGGGCGGAGACCCAGTACTTC
TRBJ1-5 | 15 | TRBV21-1 | few | . | CASSKRERINQPQHF | TGTGCCAGCAGCAAGAGGGAAAGAATCAATCAGCCCCAGCATTTT
TRBJ1-1 | 17 | TRBV7-3 | . | TRBD1 | CASSCLRDREEDTEAFF | TGTGCCAGCAGCTGTCTCCGGGACAGGGAGGAGGACACTGAAGCTTTCTTT
TRBJ2-3 | 15 | TRBV7-2 | . | TRBD2 | CASSAPSGEGDTQYF | TGTGCCAGCAGCGCCCCCAGCGGGGAAGGAGATACGCAGTATTTT
TRBJ2-2 | 14 | TRBV4-3 | many | . | CASSQVSGNGELFF | TGCGCCAGCAGCCAAGTTTCGGGGAACGGGGAGCTGTTTTTT
TRBJ1-2 | 16 | TRBV5-6 | . | . | CASSLGTVALVYGYTF | TGTGCCAGCAGCTTGGGGACAGTGGCCCTCGTCTATGGCTACACCTTC
TRBJ1-1 | 12 | TRBV10-3 | . | TRBD1 | CAIRTGEAEAFF | TGTGCCATCAGGACAGGGGAAGCTGAAGCTTTCTTT
TRBJ1-5 | 18 | TRBV4-1 | . | TRBD1 | CASRLRDRGGFRNQPQHF | TGCGCCAGCAGGCTCCGGGACAGGGGAGGCTTTCGCAATCAGCCCCAGCATTTT
TRBJ1-6 | 14 | TRBV27 | . | TRBD1 | CASSFEGAHSPLHF | TGTGCCAGCAGTTTTGAGGGGGCGCATTCACCCCTCCACTTT
TRBJ1-3 | 17 | TRBV7-9 | once | . | CASSLPSLQSSGNTIYF | TGTGCCAGCAGCTTACCCTCTCTACAGAGCTCTGGAAACACCATATATTTT
TRBJ1-4 | 13 | TRBV20-1 | once | . | CSASRSTNEKLFF | TGCAGTGCTAGTCGGTCAACTAATGAAAAACTGTTTTTT
TRBJ1-2 | 16 | TRBV4-1 | . | TRBD1 | CASSQSGGGINYGYTF | TGCGCCAGCAGCCAATCGGGAGGGGGCATCAATTATGGCTACACCTTC
TRBJ2-3 | 17 | TRBV4-1 | . | TRBD2 | CASSPPGTAGSTDTQYF | TGCGCCAGCAGCCCCCCCGGCACAGCGGGGAGCACAGATACGCAGTATTTT
TRBJ2-7 | 16 | TRBV14 | . | TRBD2 | CASSQDETSGANEQYF | TGTGCCAGCAGCCAAGATGAGACTAGCGGGGCTAACGAGCAGTACTTC
TRBJ2-7 | 14 | TRBV4-1 | . | . | CASSHVGSSYEQYF | TGCGCCAGCAGCCATGTCGGGAGCTCCTACGAGCAGTACTTC
TRBJ2-3 | 16 | TRBV5-6 | . | . | CASSLDSGSPTDTQYF | TGTGCCAGCAGCTTGGATTCGGGGTCGCCCACAGATACGCAGTATTTT
TRBJ1-3 | 13 | TRBV6-5 | . | TRBD1 | CASSRTGRNTIYF | TGTGCCAGCAGTCGGACAGGGCGAAACACCATATATTTT
TRBJ1-1 | 17 | TRBV7-3 | . | TRBD1 | CASRVDPSGTGSTEAFF | TGTGCCAGCAGGGTAGACCCGTCGGGGACAGGGAGCACTGAAGCTTTCTTT
TRBJ2-5 | 14 | TRBV12-1 | . | . | CASSSSTPKETQYF | TGTGCCAGCAGCTCTTCGACACCTAAAGAGACCCAGTACTTC
TRBJ1-1 | 15 | TRBV10-3 | . | . | CAISESEGVNTEAFF | TGTGCCATCAGTGAGTCAGAAGGGGTGAACACTGAAGCTTTCTTT
TRBJ1-1 | 16 | TRBV5-4 | . | TRBD1 | CASSPRDRELGTEAFF | TGTGCCAGCAGCCCCCGGGACAGGGAGCTAGGCACTGAAGCTTTCTTT
TRBJ1-1 | 15 | TRBV5-4 | . | . | CASSYGGAGNTEAFF | TGTGCCAGCAGCTATGGGGGGGCCGGGAACACTGAAGCTTTCTTT
TRBJ1-2 | 14 | TRBV19 | once | . | CASTAGEISYGYTF | TGTGCCAGTACGGCGGGGGAAATTAGTTATGGCTACACCTTC
TRBJ2-5 | 15 | TRBV7-8 | . | TRBD1 | CASSPTGSRKETQYF | TGTGCCAGCAGCCCGACAGGGAGCCGGAAAGAGACCCAGTACTTC
TRBJ1-1 | 14 | TRBV7-2 | . | . | CASSFGEGNTEAFF | TGTGCCAGCAGCTTTGGGGAGGGGAACACTGAAGCTTTCTTT
TRBJ2-3 | 12 | TRBV20-1 | . | . | CSASRGTDTQYF | TGCAGTGCTAGTCGGGGAACAGATACGCAGTATTTT
TRBJ1-6 | 12 | TRBV6-2/TRBV6-3 | . | . | CASSLGGSPLHF | TGTGCCAGCAGCCTAGGGGGTTCACCCCTCCACTTT
TRBJ2-3 | 10 | TRBV6-5 | . | . | CAIVTDTQYF | TGTGCCATCGTGACAGATACGCAGTATTTT
TRBJ2-5 | 15 | TRBV7-3 | . | . | CASSPLGRRRETQYF | TGTGCCAGCAGCCCTCTAGGACGGAGGAGAGAGACCCAGTACTTC
TRBJ1-2 | 16 | TRBV18 | . | TRBD1 | CASSPDWRGRLYGYTF | TGTGCCAGCTCACCAGATTGGAGGGGGCGACTGTATGGCTACACCTTC
TRBJ1-6 | 13 | TRBV4-3 | . | . | CASSQDPNSPLHF | TGCGCCAGCAGCCAAGATCCAAATTCACCCCTCCACTTT
TRBJ2-2 | 16 | TRBV4-3 | . | TRBD2 | CASSHGLAENTGELFF | TGCGCCAGCAGCCATGGGCTAGCGGAGAACACCGGGGAGCTGTTTTTT
TRBJ1-5 | 14 | TRBV15 | many | . | CATSRDSVNQPQHF | TGTGCCACCAGCAGAGATTCAGTAAATCAGCCCCAGCATTTT
TRBJ2-3 | 16 | TRBV7-3 | once | TRBD2 | CASSLFGGDATDTQYF | TGTGCCAGCAGCTTATTCGGGGGGGACGCCACAGATACGCAGTATTTT